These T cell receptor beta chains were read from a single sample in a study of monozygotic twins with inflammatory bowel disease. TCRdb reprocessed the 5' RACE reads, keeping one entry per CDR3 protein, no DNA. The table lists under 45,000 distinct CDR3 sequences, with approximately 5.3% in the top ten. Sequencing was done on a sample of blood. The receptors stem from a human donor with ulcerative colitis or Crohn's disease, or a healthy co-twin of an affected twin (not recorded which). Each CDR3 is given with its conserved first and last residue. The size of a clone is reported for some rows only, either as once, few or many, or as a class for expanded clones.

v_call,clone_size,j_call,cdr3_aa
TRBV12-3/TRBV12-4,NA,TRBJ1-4,CASSPWGNEKLFF
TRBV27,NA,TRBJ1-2,CASSFSQGQAYGYTF
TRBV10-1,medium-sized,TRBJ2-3,CAVPAGSTDTQYF
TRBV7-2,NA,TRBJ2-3,CANSRDRFTDTQYF
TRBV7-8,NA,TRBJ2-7,CASSLQGARGQYF
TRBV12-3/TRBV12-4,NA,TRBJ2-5,CASSLAETQYF
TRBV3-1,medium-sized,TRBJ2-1,CASSLGRDKYNEQFF
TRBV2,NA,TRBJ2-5,CASRKTGFEKTQYF
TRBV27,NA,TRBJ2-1,CASSPGTSGGANLNEQFF
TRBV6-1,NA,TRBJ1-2,CASILGGQGPGYTF
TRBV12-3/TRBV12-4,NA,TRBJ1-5,CASRGETGHQPQHF
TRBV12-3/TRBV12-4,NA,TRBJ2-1,CASSASPSGGAHLFF
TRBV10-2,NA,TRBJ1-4,CASSEGQPATNEKLFF
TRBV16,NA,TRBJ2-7,CASNTGTDEQYF
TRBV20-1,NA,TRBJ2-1,CSAPQALLLAGKGEQFF
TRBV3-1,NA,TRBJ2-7,CASSPHGRAYEQYF
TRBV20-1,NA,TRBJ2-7,CSGQGGLADTTEQYF
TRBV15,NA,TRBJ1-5,CATRQENQPQHF
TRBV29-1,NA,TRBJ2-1,CSVKSGPSNEQFF
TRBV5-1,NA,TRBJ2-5,CASSLDQETQYF
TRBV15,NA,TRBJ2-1,CATSRDSPGGTRQFF
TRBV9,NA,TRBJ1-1,CASSPSVNTEAFF
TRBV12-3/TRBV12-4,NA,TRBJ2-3,CASSRYTDTQYF
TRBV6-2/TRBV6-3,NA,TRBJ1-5,CASGPGVGGSNQPQHF
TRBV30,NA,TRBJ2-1,CAWSVHYNEQFF
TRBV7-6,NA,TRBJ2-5,CASSFTGGTQYF
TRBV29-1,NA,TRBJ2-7,CSVEVGGYEQYF
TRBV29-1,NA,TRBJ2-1,CSVVAGGEQFF
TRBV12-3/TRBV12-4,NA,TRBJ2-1,CASSFVGEGEQFF
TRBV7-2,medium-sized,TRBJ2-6,CASSLGQGSSGANVLTF
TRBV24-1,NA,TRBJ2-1,CATSDSLAGPNNEQFF
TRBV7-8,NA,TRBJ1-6,CASSVLGQGSTSPLHF
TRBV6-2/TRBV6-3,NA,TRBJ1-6,CASSYEGAFYNSPLHF
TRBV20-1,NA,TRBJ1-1,CSARVPLDLNTEAFF
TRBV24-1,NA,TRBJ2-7,CATSARSGGGYEQYF
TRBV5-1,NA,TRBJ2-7,CASRLAGDYEQYF
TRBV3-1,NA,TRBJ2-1,CASSRLTRGHNEQFF
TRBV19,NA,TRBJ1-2,CASSIVVGGGYGYTF
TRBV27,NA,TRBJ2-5,CASTRKGTQTQYF
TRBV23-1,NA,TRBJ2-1,CAIIDCINEQFF